A selection of T cell receptor beta chains follows, all from one sample in a study of CD8 T cells in Susac syndrome. TCRdb reanalysed the immunoSEQ multiplex PCR reads using MiXCR and keeps one entry per CDR3 protein. Among around 150,000 distinct CDR3 sequences listed, 85% to 95% were seen once. The sample taken for sequencing was CD4+ T cells from PBMCs. The receptor set was obtained from a human donor in good health. Both conserved end residues are part of each CDR3. A D gene is named only where the DNA matches it firmly. Clone size is stated in some rows and not others, as once, few, many or a class when expanded.

NA,NA,TRBJ2-2,TRBV15,TGTGCCACCAGCAGAGATCAAAAAGGCACCGGGGAGCTGTTTTTT,CATSRDQKGTGELFF
once,NA,TRBJ2-3,TRBV29-1,TGCAGCGTTGCTAGGGAATCTACGGATACGCAGTATTTT,CSVARESTDTQYF
NA,NA,TRBJ2-7,TRBV18,TGTGCCAGCTCACACTCCCGGGATTACGAGCAGTACTTC,CASSHSRDYEQYF
NA,NA,TRBJ2-7,TRBV18,TGTGCCAGCTCACCATTCGGACTGGAAGGCGAGCAGTACTTC,CASSPFGLEGEQYF
few,NA,TRBJ2-5,TRBV7-3,TGTGCCAGCAGCCCTCAGGGGGGACTGATGGAGACCCAGTACTTC,CASSPQGGLMETQYF
NA,NA,TRBJ1-3,TRBV12-3/TRBV12-4,TGTGCCAGCAGGCCGACAGTAGACTCTGGAAACACCATATATTTT,CASRPTVDSGNTIYF
NA,NA,TRBJ1-1,TRBV15,TGTGCCACCAGCAGTCGGGCTAAGTGGGAAGCTTTCTTT,CATSSRAKWEAFF
NA,TRBD2,TRBJ2-1,TRBV29-1,TGCAGCGTTGATGTAGCGGGGACCAATGAGCAGTTCTTC,CSVDVAGTNEQFF
NA,TRBD2,TRBJ2-5,TRBV3-1,TGTGCCAGCAGATACGGCCGGCGGGGGGGCAAAGAGACCCAGTACTTC,CASRYGRRGGKETQYF
NA,TRBD2,TRBJ2-3,TRBV6-1,TGTGCCAGCACCACTAGCGGGGGGTCAGATACGCAGTATTTT,CASTTSGGSDTQYF
NA,NA,TRBJ1-5,TRBV20-1,TGCAGTGCCCTGGGAGGGAATCAGCCCCAGCATTTT,CSALGGNQPQHF
NA,TRBD2,TRBJ2-5,TRBV6-5,TGTGCCAGCGGAAGGACTAGGCCTCCGGAGACCCAGTACTTC,CASGRTRPPETQYF
NA,TRBD2,TRBJ2-5,TRBV2,TGTGCCAGCAGCTCGGGACTAGCGGAAGAGACCCAGTACTTC,CASSSGLAEETQYF
NA,NA,TRBJ1-2,TRBV20-1,TGCAGTGCCCTTGAGACGGCTCACTATGGCTACACCTTC,CSALETAHYGYTF
NA,NA,TRBJ1-4,TRBV5-6,TGTGCCAGCAGCCGGCGGGGCCTCGTTCTGTTTTTT,CASSRRGLVLFF
NA,NA,TRBJ2-7,TRBV3-1,TGTGCCAGCAGCCAAGGGAGGCCTGGGGGGAGCTCCTACGAGCAGTACTTC,CASSQGRPGGSSYEQYF
NA,NA,TRBJ2-3,TRBV24-1,TGTGCCACCAGTGACCCGGCCCGTGGCACAGATACGCAGTATTTT,CATSDPARGTDTQYF
NA,TRBD1,TRBJ2-3,TRBV5-4,TGTGCCAGCAGGGACGACAGGGGGAGTACAGATACGCAGTATTTT,CASRDDRGSTDTQYF
NA,NA,TRBJ1-1,TRBV6-1,TGTGCCAGCAGCATCTCAGTAGAGGAGGGGTGGAACACTGAAGCTTTCTTT,CASSISVEEGWNTEAFF
NA,NA,TRBJ1-2,TRBV6-1,TGTGCCAGCAGTGCCGGACAGTACTATGGCTACACCTTC,CASSAGQYYGYTF
NA,TRBD1,TRBJ2-7,TRBV29-1,TGCAGCGTTGAAGTCTCACAGGGGGCGGGCGAGCAGTACTTC,CSVEVSQGAGEQYF
NA,TRBD1,TRBJ2-4,TRBV27,TGTGCCAGCAGTTTTGGGACAGGGGGCATTCAGTACTTC,CASSFGTGGIQYF
NA,NA,TRBJ2-5,TRBV24-1,TGTGCCACCAGTGATTCTGCTAAGGGAGAGACCCAGTACTTC,CATSDSAKGETQYF
NA,TRBD1,TRBJ2-5,TRBV5-6,TGTGCCAGCAGCTTGGATTTATCCGGGACAGGGGGCGAGACCCAGTACTTC,CASSLDLSGTGGETQYF
NA,TRBD1,TRBJ2-2,TRBV7-2,TGTGCCAGCAGCTTAGGAGGGGGCACTGGCGGGGAGCTGTTTTTT,CASSLGGGTGGELFF
NA,NA,TRBJ2-5,TRBV5-1,TGCGCCAGCAGCCCGGGTTCGGGGCTAGCGAGACAGGCCCAGTACTTC,CASSPGSGLARQAQYF
NA,TRBD2,TRBJ2-7,TRBV6-1,TGTGCCAGCAGCGGAGGGATCGGGACTAGCGGGGGACGAGAGCAGTACTTC,CASSGGIGTSGGREQYF
once,NA,TRBJ1-1,TRBV18,TGTGCCAGCTCCACCACCGAGGGATTCACTGAAGCTTTCTTT,CASSTTEGFTEAFF
NA,NA,TRBJ2-3,TRBV2,TGTGCCAGCAGTGAAGCGCCTCTTAGCACAGATACGCAGTATTTT,CASSEAPLSTDTQYF
NA,NA,TRBJ1-6,TRBV7-9,TGTGCCAGCAGCTTAGCCCCGATAAATTCACCCCTCCACTTT,CASSLAPINSPLHF
NA,NA,TRBJ2-7,TRBV20-1,TGCAGTGCTAGAGACCAGACCCTCTCCTACGAGCAGTACTTC,CSARDQTLSYEQYF
NA,TRBD1,TRBJ1-5,TRBV18,TGTGCCAGCTCACCAGGGCAGGGGGCGTTTCAGCCCCAGCATTTT,CASSPGQGAFQPQHF